A selection of T cell receptor beta chains follows, all from one sample in a study of shared clonotypes between healthy human individuals. Produced via immunoSEQ multiplex PCR; TCRdb's table is partial and in-frame only. The sample includes around 370,000 clones, 90% to 97% of them seen just once. Material for sequencing was memory CD8+ T cells sorted from blood. The receptors here all came from a young man in good health. Both conserved end residues are part of each CDR3. Fields, in order: D gene, V gene, clone size, J gene, CDR3 protein, CDR3 DNA. The D gene is left open where the match is weak. Not all rows give a size; the values are once, few, many and, for expanded clones, a class.

>-|TRBV11-2|-|TRBJ2-7
CASSLQLVIYEQYF
TGTGCCAGCAGCTTACAACTAGTGATCTACGAGCAGTACTTC
>TRBD1|TRBV2|-|TRBJ1-3
CASRDRDRNTIYF
TGTGCCAGCCGGGACAGGGATAGAAACACCATATATTTT
>-|TRBV7-9|-|TRBJ2-2
CASGYEGRSGELFF
TGTGCCAGCGGTTACGAAGGGCGTTCCGGGGAGCTGTTTTTT
>TRBD1|TRBV7-9|-|TRBJ2-5
CASSLTGLETQYF
TGTGCCAGCAGCTTGACAGGGTTGGAGACCCAGTACTTC
>TRBD2|TRBV7-6|-|TRBJ2-7
CASSLTSGTHEQYF
TGTGCCAGCAGTTTGACTAGCGGGACCCACGAGCAGTACTTC
>-|TRBV28|-|TRBJ1-3
CASSVRGRNTIYF
TGTGCCAGCAGTGTCCGGGGCCGAAACACCATATATTTT
>-|TRBV6-1|-|TRBJ2-6
CASSVWTSGANVLTF
TGTGCCAGCAGTGTCTGGACCTCTGGGGCCAACGTCCTGACTTTC
>-|TRBV2|-|TRBJ1-3
CASRIWESGNTIYF
TGTGCCAGCAGGATATGGGAATCTGGAAACACCATATATTTT
>TRBD1|TRBV5-1|-|TRBJ1-2
CASSLEPGGGYTF
TGCGCCAGCAGCTTGGAGCCAGGGGGAGGCTACACCTTC
>-|TRBV28|-|TRBJ1-2
CASSFPTRGGYGYTF
TGTGCCAGCAGTTTCCCTACTAGGGGGGGGTATGGCTACACCTTC
>-|TRBV4-1|-|TRBJ2-2
CASSRMPGTSPGELFF
TGCGCCAGCAGCCGGATGCCTGGGACATCCCCCGGGGAGCTGTTTTTT
>TRBD1|TRBV6-5|-|TRBJ1-2
CASSYAAGGHYGYTF
TGTGCCAGTAGTTATGCGGCAGGGGGACACTATGGCTACACCTTC
>-|TRBV28|-|TRBJ1-5
CASSLPDRPNQPQHF
TGTGCCAGCAGTTTACCCGACAGGCCAAATCAGCCCCAGCATTTT
>TRBD2|TRBV4-1|-|TRBJ2-3
CASSQIAGARSDTQYF
TGCGCCAGCAGCCAAATAGCGGGAGCTCGGTCAGATACGCAGTATTTT
>-|TRBV4-2|-|TRBJ2-2
CASSPVRLGGTGELFF
TGTGCCAGCAGCCCGGTCCGTTTGGGGGGCACCGGGGAGCTGTTTTTT
>-|TRBV10-3|-|TRBJ2-7
CAINFVESAYEQYF
TGTGCCATCAACTTTGTAGAGTCAGCCTACGAGCAGTACTTC
>-|TRBV5-4|-|TRBJ2-3
CASRTAGASTDTQYF
TGTGCCAGCAGGACGGCAGGGGCGAGCACAGATACGCAGTATTTT
>-|TRBV11-2|-|TRBJ2-7
CASSLVRGGAYEQYF
TGTGCCAGCAGCTTAGTTAGGGGAGGTGCTTACGAGCAGTACTTC
>-|TRBV10-3|-|TRBJ2-5
CAISVEGGRGETQYF
TGTGCCATCAGCGTGGAGGGAGGTCGCGGAGAGACCCAGTACTTC
>-|TRBV6-1|once|TRBJ1-3
CASAGPAGNTIYF
TGTGCCAGCGCCGGCCCCGCTGGAAACACCATATATTTT
>TRBD1|TRBV5-1|-|TRBJ2-5
CASSPRGRETQYF
TGCGCCAGCAGCCCCAGGGGGCGAGAGACCCAGTACTTC
>-|TRBV7-9|-|TRBJ1-1
CASGRLSGNTEAFF
TGTGCCAGCGGAAGACTTTCGGGGAACACTGAAGCTTTCTTT
>-|TRBV6-5|-|TRBJ1-6
CASRIDTTNSPLHF
TGTGCCAGCAGGATCGACACCACCAATTCACCCCTCCACTTT
>-|TRBV6-5|few|TRBJ2-2
CASSYGNPAGGELFF
TGTGCCAGCAGTTACGGCAATCCCGCCGGCGGGGAGCTGTTTTTT
>-|TRBV10-3|-|TRBJ2-7
CAISDRMGSYEQYF
TGTGCCATCAGCGACAGGATGGGTAGCTACGAGCAGTACTTC
>-|TRBV6-1|-|TRBJ2-3
CASSPQGNTQYF
TGTGCCAGCAGTCCCCAGGGAAATACGCAGTATTTT
>TRBD1|TRBV5-6|-|TRBJ1-1
CASTKPTGGTEAFF
TGTGCCAGCACCAAACCGACAGGGGGCACTGAAGCTTTCTTT
>TRBD2|TRBV6-6|-|TRBJ2-1
CASTPRTSAYNEQFF
TGTGCCAGCACTCCCCGGACTAGCGCTTACAATGAGCAGTTCTTC
>-|TRBV7-9|-|TRBJ1-1
CASSLSEAFF
TGTGCCAGCAGTTTGTCGGAAGCTTTCTTT
>-|TRBV7-6|-|TRBJ1-1
CASSLVAGSLEAFF
TGTGCCAGCAGCTTGGTGGCAGGAAGCCTTGAAGCTTTCTTT
>-|TRBV11-2|once|TRBJ2-1
CASSLLAYNEQFF
TGTGCCAGCAGCTTACTTGCCTACAATGAGCAGTTCTTC
>-|TRBV29-1|-|TRBJ1-2
CSVDLRASLKDGYTF
TGCAGCGTTGATCTTCGGGCCTCGCTCAAGGATGGCTACACCTTC